The clone carrying this TCR beta chain was observed a few times. The sample originates from a study of regulatory T cells in long-lasting Graves disease. Noted time point: newly diagnosed GD, antithyroid drugs for less than 3 months. RNA isolated from PBMCs was used to make the TCR library. For TCR beta, libraries came from iRepertoire HTBI primers and Arm-PCR of CDR3 regions. TCRdb passed the multiplex PCR reads through MiXCR, listing each CDR3 protein once. The table shows some 450,000 distinct CDR3 sequences, with about a sixth occurring only once. The sample was also reused in another study, on T cells in Graves' hyperthyroidism and ophthalmopathy.

This sequence originates from a woman aged 25 to 39 with Graves disease. The material sequenced was peripheral blood mononuclear cells (PBMCs), taken at new diagnosis, from a patient treated with antithyroid drugs.

The CDR3 coding sequence is TGTGCCACCAGTGAGACAACCGGGGAGCTGTTTTTT. It yields the protein CATSETTGELFF. This chain joins TRBV24-1 and TRBJ2-2; D gene ambiguous. The V and J ends lost 4 bases and 5 bases respectively, with 4 bases between them. Germline-derived CDR1 and CDR2 are KGHDR and SFDVKD. This CDR3 has 12 amino acids.